This T cell receptor beta chain was captured by sequencing in a study of T cell repertoires in aging, cancer and after chemotherapy. TCR beta rearrangements were amplified from peripheral blood genomic DNA. A mixed TRB-A/B primer pool amplified rearranged TRB by multiplex touch-down PCR. TCRdb re-analysed the multiplex PCR reads in MiXCR, keeping a single row per CDR3 protein. The repertoire includes some 9,600 distinct CDR3 sequences, about 40% of them detected once, and roughly 1.8% sits in the top ten. Germline lookup yields CDR1 MGHRA and CDR2 YSYEKL. The V end was cut by 1 base, the J end by 4 bases, with 7 bases between. The CDR3 spans 13 residues. This clonotype has only a few counts.

Material: blood. The source of this sequence is a human donor in good health. This sequence joins TRBV4-1 and TRBJ1-2, with D unclear. The CDR3 is CASSQGSGYGYTF. CDR3 DNA sequence: TGCGCCAGCAGCCAAGGTTCGGGCTATGGCTACACCTTC.